Following are 7 T cell receptor beta chains from one sample sequenced in a study of blood T cell repertoires in COVID-19. Profiling relied on immunoSEQ multiplex PCR, and the TCRdb table lists in-frame clones only, not all of them. The sample includes just over 200,000 clones, about nine tenths of them seen just once. The material sequenced was peripheral blood. The receptor source for this set is an elderly man with acute or convalescent COVID-19.

The chain combines TRBV5-1 with TRBJ1-6; 7 bases match TRBD1. The length of the CDR3 is 16 residues. Germline CDR1 and CDR2: SGHRS and YFSETQ. V was pared by 4 bases and J by 9 bases, with 13 bases of the junction left unmatched. Here the CDR3 DNA reads TGCGCCAGCAGCCTAGGGGACAGCCGACTAGGTTCACCCCTCCACTTT. Translation gives CASSLGDSRLGSPLHF. Combining the CDR3 with reference TRBV5-1 and TRBJ1-6 gives the whole variable domain KAGVTQTPRYLIKTRGQQVTLSCSPISGHRSVSWYQQTPGQGLQFLFEYFSETQRNKGNFPGRFSGRQFSNSRSEMNVSTLELGDSALYLCASSLGDSRLGSPLHFGNGTRLTVT.

J is TRBJ1-6 and V is TRBV19; unclear D gene. The CDR3 is 12 residues long. Germline CDR1 reads LNHDA; CDR2 reads SQIVND (reference sequence). V was cut by 3 bases and J by 8 bases, with 5 bases left in between. The CDR3 sequence is CASSMQDSPLHF. CDR3 DNA: TGTGCCAGTAGTATGCAGGATTCACCCCTCCACTTT.

The J gene is TRBJ1-6, the V gene TRBV19; the D is unclear. The CDR3 is made up of 15 amino acids. V was pared by 3 bases and J by 3 bases, with 9 bases between. CDR1 is LNHDA, CDR2 SQIVND, per germline (reference sequence). The CDR3 DNA reads TGTGCCAGTAGTATGCCACAGAGCTATAATTCACCCCTCCACTTT. This translates into CASSMPQSYNSPLHF.

The J gene is TRBJ2-2, the V gene TRBV5-1; no firm D call. This CDR3 contains 13 residues. V was cut by 1 base and J by 5 bases, with 6 bases left in between. Germline V gene data show CDR1 as SGHRS and CDR2 as YFSETQ. Written as DNA, the CDR3 is TGCGCCAGCAGCTTGCTAGAAACCGGGGAGCTGTTTTTT. It encodes CASSLLETGELFF.

The chain links TRBV20-1 to TRBJ2-1, with TRBD1 identical over 10 bases. The CDR3 spans 14 residues. Trimming cost V 3 bases and J 5 bases; bases outside gene matches: 4. Germline CDR1 DFQATT, CDR2 SNEGSKA (reference sequence). The CDR3 DNA sequence: TGCAGTGCTAGTCGACAGGGGGCCCACAATGAGCAGTTCTTC. Translated: CSASRQGAHNEQFF.

This clone was seen a single time. The chain employs TRBV20-1 and TRBJ2-7; a weak D match, TRBD1 (6 bases). The germline V and J ends were trimmed by 2 bases and 7 bases, with 9 bases remaining between them. The germline V gene encodes CDR1 DFQATT and CDR2 SNEGSKA (reference sequence). The CDR3 totals 11 residues. The CDR3 DNA sequence: TGCAGTGCTAGACAGGGGCTAGAGCAGTACGTC. It yields the protein CSARQGLEQYV.

The chain combines TRBV28 with TRBJ2-7; 7 bases line up with TRBD1. Per germline, CDR1 MDHEN and CDR2 SYDVKM. V trimming: 6 bases; J trimming: 5 bases; junction bases outside the gene matches: 10. This CDR3 is 14 amino acids long. The CDR3 DNA reads as TGTGCCAGCAGCACGACAGGGAATCTCCACGAGCAGTACTTC. It specifies CASSTTGNLHEQYF.